One sample yielded the 7 T cell receptor beta chains listed below, sequenced in a study of CD8 T cells in ankylosing spondylitis. One entry per CDR3 protein results from TCRdb running MiXCR on the 5' RACE reads. Of approximately 140,000 distinct CDR3 sequences in the sample, 7% to 9% are singletons; the top ten hold 7.3%. Sequencing used synovial fluid, either unsorted or a sorted T cell fraction (not recorded which). These receptors came from a male donor with ankylosing spondylitis.

This clonotype was detected ten times or more. CDR3 sequence reads: CASSIRGDSEDTQYF. CDR3 coding DNA: TGTGCCAGTAGTATACGGGGGGACTCGGAAGATACGCAGTATTTT. This chain links TRBV19 with TRBJ2-3; 7 bases line up with TRBD2. The CDR3 contains 15 residues. In germline, CDR1 is LNHDA, CDR2 SQIVND (reference sequence). The J segment lost 5 bases and the V segment lost 2 bases, leaving 7 bases of the junction unmatched.

The sample holds many counts of this clonotype. The V and J genes are TRBV7-9 and TRBJ1-2; TRBD1 is a possible D gene (5 bases). The V gene's germline CDR1 is SEHNR and CDR2 FQNEAQ (reference sequence). This CDR3 comprises 16 residues. Trimming stripped 7 bases from V and 1 base from J, with 19 bases between. CDR3 region: CASIETSGTVNYGYTF. Written as DNA, the CDR3 is TGTGCCAGCATCGAAACCTCCGGGACGGTTAACTATGGCTACACCTTC. Filled out from reference TRBV7-9 and TRBJ1-2, the complete variable domain reads DTGVSQNPRHKITKRGQNVTFRCDPISEHNRLYWYRQTLGQGPEFLTYFQNEAQLEKSRLLSDRFSAERPKGSFSTLEIQRTEQGDSAMYLCASIETSGTVNYGYTFGSGTRLTVV.

This clonotype was picked up many times. V gene TRBV5-1 combines with J gene TRBJ2-7; D tentatively fits TRBD1 or TRBD2 (5 bases each). Germline-derived CDR1 and CDR2 are SGHRS and YFSETQ. The CDR3 totals 15 residues. Trimming left V 0 bases short and J 2 bases short, with 12 bases between. The CDR3 loop is CASSLAGTGTYEQYF. The DNA for the CDR3 is TGCGCCAGCAGCTTGGCCGGGACCGGTACCTACGAGCAGTACTTC. The full variable domain, completed using reference TRBV5-1 and TRBJ2-7, is KAGVTQTPRYLIKTRGQQVTLSCSPISGHRSVSWYQQTPGQGLQFLFEYFSETQRNKGNFPGRFSGRQFSNSRSEMNVSTLELGDSALYLCASSLAGTGTYEQYFGPGTRLTVT.

In its sample, this clonotype was seen many times. V and J are TRBV3-1 and TRBJ2-1; the D is unclear. Between the trimmed V and J ends, which lost 1 base and 8 bases, there was a span of 6 bases. The CDR3 sequence is 12 residues long. CDR1 LGHDT and CDR2 YNNKEL come from the germline V gene (reference sequence). CDR3 amino acids: CASSQGIYEQFF. The CDR3 DNA sequence: TGTGCCAGCAGCCAAGGGATCTATGAGCAGTTCTTC.

The chain recombines TRBV9 with TRBJ1-3; 9 positions agree with TRBD1. CDR1 and CDR2 from the germline V gene are SGDLS and YYNGEE. Trimming removed 6 bases from V and 9 bases from J; junction bases left unmatched: 7. This CDR3 is 13 amino acids long. The CDR3 loop is CASTRTGDGTIYF. The DNA of the CDR3 is TGTGCCAGCACCCGGACAGGGGATGGCACCATATATTTT.

The table lists this clonotype with many counts. This chain uses TRBV3-1 with TRBJ1-3; D may be TRBD1 (5 bases). The V gene lost 6 bases and the J gene lost 0 bases, with 9 bases spanning the gap. Per germline, CDR1 LGHDT and CDR2 YNNKEL (reference sequence). The CDR3 has 14 residues. The CDR3 sequence is CASSPGHSGNTIYF. DNA of the CDR3: TGTGCCAGCAGTCCGGGGCACTCTGGAAACACCATATATTTT.

The gene calls are TRBV7-2 and TRBJ2-5; no firm D call. This CDR3 is built from 14 residues. Looked up from germline, CDR1 is SGHTA and CDR2 is FQGNSA. The ends were cut back, 2 bases at V and 1 base at J, with 8 bases in the middle. The CDR3 DNA sequence: TGTGCCAGCAGCTTACTGAAGGGCCAAGAGACCCAGTACTTC. Encoded protein: CASSLLKGQETQYF.